This T cell receptor beta chain stems from a study of T cell responses to AZD1222 COVID-19 vaccine. Study at large: Second-dose groups at about 4 or about 12 weeks were pooled.

The study's findings and limits: With two AZD1222 doses given, Spike-specific TCR breadth and depth both rose. Baseline serostatus was positive in only a handful of AZD1222 recipients.

TCRdb's copy holds only in-frame clones and misses some; the assay was immunoSEQ multiplex PCR. The repertoire holds 75,000 to 100,000 clones, with around 90% as singletons. CDR3 length equals 16 residues. The ends lost 6 bases at V and 4 bases at J; junction bases unmatched: 14. Germline lookup yields CDR1 MNHEY and CDR2 SVGEGT. As concerns this clone: The antigen remains undetermined.

The chain joins TRBV6-2 or TRBV6-3 to TRBJ2-7; 8 nucleotides match TRBD2. The sequence came from an adult in good health. This specimen was peripheral blood, taken on day 0 of AZD1222 vaccination. In nucleotides, the CDR3 is TGTGCCAGCAGCCCTCGGACTAGCCGCGGGGGGTACGAGCAGTACTTC. Its protein is CASSPRTSRGGYEQYF.